Reported below is one T cell receptor beta chain. Its target is unknown. Trimming removed 7 bases at V and 12 bases at J, with 16 bases between. The CDR3 is made up of 12 amino acids. This entry comes from a study of Ad26.COV2.S vaccination and SARS-CoV-2 variants. Looking at the study overall: In the COV1001 trial, the donor was in the Ad26.COV2.S arm. General study findings and limits: Total T cell responses may have been underestimated by the TCR breadth and depth analyses.

This table comes from immunoSEQ multiplex PCR, and its TCRdb copy is limited to in-frame clones, with some not included. Among hundreds of thousands of clones listed, around 92% were seen once. Treatment indicated: roughly 19 received Ad26.COV2.S at low or high dose, single or two shots; roughly five received placebo; per-sample allocation not given. Collection of the samples took place on day 63 after the first injection of vaccine or placebo. The donor was a Boston adult aged 18-55 years. The specimen comprised peripheral blood, sampled in a trial of Ad26.COV2.S vaccine versus placebo. The V call is TRBV12-3 or TRBV12-4, the J call TRBJ2-1; TRBD2 might be the D (5 bases). The source is a person between 18 and 60 years old who received the Ad26.COV2.S COVID-19 vaccine or a placebo. CDR3 DNA sequence: TGTGCCAGCACAGATAGTACTAGTTTGCAGTTCTTC. It translates to CASTDSTSLQFF.